This TCR delta chain was observed in a study of delta chains in infants with herpesvirus infections. The V gene's germline CDR1 is TSWWSYY and CDR2 QGS. The CDR3 runs to 17 residues. Regarding this clone: With a far larger clone one base away, a read error is the likely cause. Other nucleotide sequences in the sample specify the same CDR3.

TCR cDNA was made from PBMC RNA with gamma- and delta-chain-specific primers. TCRdb reprocessed the RT-PCR reads through CATT. Of fewer than 400 delta-chain clones detected, under 80% appear once; the ten largest clones hold 94%. The rearrangement joins TRDV1 to TRDJ1, with TRDD3 matching over 10 bases. This TCR was recovered from a human donor who was a Ugandan infant, either HIV-exposed or HIV-unexposed (not recorded which). The material was peripheral blood, obtained at time point 1 of longitudinal follow-up. Written as DNA, the CDR3 is TGTGCTCTTGGGCCACGGGGGATACGCAGGAACACCGATAAACTCATCTTC. The encoded protein is CALGPRGIRRNTDKLIF.